These 9 T cell receptor beta chains originate from one sample sequenced in a study of CD8+ T cells in alopecia areata. Reverse transcription of extracted RNA yielded cDNA, which provided the sequencing template. TCRdb keeps only in-frame clones here, not all; method: immunoSEQ multiplex PCR. The data hold 130,000 to 150,000 clones, with around 87% observed a single time. Specimen: CD8+ T cells sorted from blood, collected at week 0. Receptor source: a human donor with alopecia areata.

V gene TRBV7-9 combines with J gene TRBJ2-1; the D call may be TRBD1 or TRBD2 (5 bases each). Germline assignment: CDR1 SEHNR and CDR2 FQNEAQ (reference sequence). Trimming pared 1 base from V and 12 bases from J, leaving 10 bases between. The CDR3 spans 12 residues. CDR3 nucleotide sequence: TGTGCCAGCAGCTTAGAAGTGAGGGGGCAGTTCTTC. It translates to CASSLEVRGQFF.

The gene calls are TRBV7-9 and TRBJ2-7, with TRBD2 matching over 10 bases. J lost 3 bases, V lost 5 bases, and 10 bases had no gene match. This CDR3 has 16 amino acids. The germline V gene has CDR1 SEHNR and CDR2 FQNEAQ (reference sequence). The chain's CDR3 is CASSTSPGTSVYEQYF. The DNA of the CDR3 is TGTGCCAGCAGCACATCTCCCGGGACTAGCGTCTACGAGCAGTACTTC.

V is TRBV29-1 and J is TRBJ1-2; D not resolved. Trimming left V 1 base short and J 1 base short, with 10 bases between. Per germline, CDR1 SQVTM and CDR2 ANQGSEA. The CDR3 is made up of 14 amino acids. In nucleotides, the CDR3 is TGCAGCGTTGAAGCGACGGATAATAACTATGGCTACACCTTC. Protein: CSVEATDNNYGYTF.

The gene calls are TRBV7-9 and TRBJ2-7; 7 positions agree with TRBD1. Trimming took 5 bases from V and 3 from J; bases not matched to a gene: 13. Germline V gene data show CDR1 as SEHNR and CDR2 as FQNEAQ (reference sequence). The CDR3 has 16 amino acids. The CDR3 nucleotides are TGTGCCAGCAGCCCACCGTGGGGACAGAAGAGCTACGAGCAGTACTTC. Its protein product is CASSPPWGQKSYEQYF.

V and J are TRBV30 and TRBJ2-7; 9 bases are a match to TRBD1. From germline, CDR1 is GTSNPN and CDR2 SVGIG (reference sequence). The V and J ends lost 8 bases and 4 bases, in that order; junction bases with no gene match: 12. This CDR3 region has 14 residues. CDR3 protein: CASEPGQGRYEQYF. The CDR3 region has the DNA TGTGCCAGCGAGCCGGGACAGGGAAGGTACGAGCAGTACTTC.

The V gene is TRBV25-1, the J gene TRBJ2-7, with D perhaps being TRBD1 or TRBD2 (5 bases each). CDR3 length: 14 amino acids. CDR1 is MGHDK, CDR2 SYGVNS, per germline. Trimming left V 4 bases short and J 2 bases short, with 12 bases between. CDR3 protein: CASSGRDGTYEQYF. CDR3 in DNA: TGTGCCAGCAGTGGCCGGGACGGGACCTACGAGCAGTACTTC.

The J gene is TRBJ2-1, the V gene TRBV11-2; 7 bases fit TRBD2. The junction had 16 bases not matched to a gene; V was cut back by 5 bases and J by 6 bases. Germline CDR1 SGHAT, CDR2 FQNNGV. The CDR3 extends over 17 amino acids. CDR3 coding DNA: TGTGCCAGCAGCCCCCTCGTCGGCGAGCGGGACTCCAATGAGCAGTTCTTC. It codes for CASSPLVGERDSNEQFF.

The chain employs TRBV19 and TRBJ2-3, with a weak D call TRBD2 (7 bases). The length of the CDR3 is 15 residues. Deletions cut 3 bases from V and 2 bases from J, with 12 bases between. Germline V gene sequence: CDR1 LNHDA, CDR2 SQIVND (reference sequence). The CDR3 DNA is TGTGCCAGTAGTATTGGCGGGGGCAACACAGATACGCAGTATTTT. Translating it yields CASSIGGGNTDTQYF.

This chain joins TRBV7-9 and TRBJ2-7; D is undetermined. The ends were cut back, 3 bases at V and 2 bases at J, with 11 bases in the middle. The CDR3 has 14 amino acids. The germline V gene has CDR1 SEHNR and CDR2 FQNEAQ (reference sequence). This CDR3 reads CASSFLGIAYEQYF. The DNA for the CDR3 is TGTGCCAGCAGCTTTTTAGGGATTGCCTACGAGCAGTACTTC.